These 4 T cell receptor beta chains came from one sample sequenced in a study of blood T cell repertoires in COVID-19. Assay used: immunoSEQ multiplex PCR; TCRdb lists only in-frame clones, some missing. The sample holds about 300,000 clones; around 88% are singletons and the top ten take 6.9%. The sample comprised peripheral blood. The receptors were gathered from a woman aged 30 to 39 who had recovered from COVID-19.

The genes are TRBV19 and TRBJ1-2; D ambiguous. Germline V CDR1 and CDR2: LNHDA, SQIVND (reference sequence). V gave up 3 bases and J gave up 6 bases, with 8 bases separating them. The CDR3 is 12 amino acids. CDR3 amino acids: CASSIEANGYTF. DNA of the CDR3: TGTGCCAGTAGTATTGAAGCGAATGGCTACACCTTC.

In this sample, this clone turned up once. V usage is TRBV2 and J usage is TRBJ1-1; D is possibly TRBD1 (5 bases). Per germline, CDR1 SNHLY and CDR2 FYNNEI. V lost 4 bases and J lost 1, with 10 bases in between. The CDR3 has 14 residues. The CDR3 loop reads CASSAAGGNTEAFF. DNA for the CDR3: TGTGCCAGCAGTGCCGCGGGGGGGAACACTGAAGCTTTCTTT.

V usage is TRBV28 and J usage is TRBJ2-2; tentative D call: TRBD2 (5 bases). V was cut by 4 bases and J by 4 bases, with 16 bases left in between. This CDR3 has 16 amino acids. Germline-derived CDR1 and CDR2 are MDHEN and SYDVKM. CDR3 bases: TGTGCCAGCAGTTCCTCGGGCGGCGGGCCCACCGGGGAGCTGTTTTTT. Its translation is CASSSSGGGPTGELFF.

The J gene is TRBJ1-2, the V gene TRBV5-1; D is uncertain. Germline V lookup: CDR1 SGHRS, CDR2 YFSETQ. The ends were cut back, 0 bases at V and 4 bases at J, with 10 bases in the middle. The CDR3 contains 14 residues. The CDR3 DNA follows: TGCGCCAGCAGCTTGGGCAGGATGGTCTATGGCTACACCTTC. It specifies CASSLGRMVYGYTF.